The entry that follows covers one T cell receptor (beta chain) sequence. Antigen unknown. Using constant-segment primers, 5'RACE produced TCR alpha and TCR beta cDNA libraries carrying sample barcodes and UMIs. TCRdb reprocessed the 5' RACE reads with MiXCR, giving one entry per CDR3 protein. The data show around 200,000 distinct CDR3 sequences, with just over 9.5% seen just once and around 3.4% held by the top ten. Germline CDR1 is SGHRS and CDR2 is YFSETQ. Deletions cut 0 bases from V and 5 bases from J, with 12 bases between. The CDR3 contains 15 residues. The data belong to a study of T-cell memory formation after mild COVID-19. Across the whole study: TCR clusters were largely donor specific.

Study results and limitations: Second-wave clones with a day 37 peak had unconfirmed SARS-CoV-2 specificity.

The sequence was obtained from a man aged 18 to 29 who had mild COVID-19 (a few samples of this study predate the infection). Cell type and time point are not known. Sequenced input: PBMCs or a T cell subset sorted from them (not recorded which). The chain is built from TRBV5-1 and TRBJ2-1; D may be TRBD2 (5 bases). The CDR3 sequence is CASSLVLGPNNEQFF. The DNA for the CDR3 is TGCGCCAGCAGCTTGGTACTAGGACCTAACAATGAGCAGTTCTTC.